The 9 T cell receptor beta chains below were found in one sample sequenced in a study of control samples from healthy donors and cancer patients. TCRdb keeps only in-frame clones here, not all; method: immunoSEQ multiplex PCR. The table includes approximately 90,000 clones, 85% detected once. What was sequenced was blood. The receptors were sampled from a man aged 25 to 40 in good health.

J is TRBJ2-3 and V is TRBV6-6; D is possibly TRBD2 (8 bases). The CDR3 is made up of 16 amino acids. CDR1 and CDR2 from the germline V gene are MNHNY and SVGAGI (reference sequence). Trimming stripped 6 bases from V and 2 bases from J, with 18 bases between. The CDR3 DNA sequence: TGTGCCAGCAGCCGACTAGCGAGGGGGCCCACAGATACGCAGTATTTT. Protein sequence: CASSRLARGPTDTQYF.

The CDR3 loop reads CASSKTSGVNNEQFF. The CDR3 nucleotides read TGTGCCAGCTCAAAAACTAGCGGGGTGAACAATGAGCAGTTCTTC. The rearrangement links TRBV18 to TRBJ2-1, with TRBD2 identical over 10 bases. CDR1 and CDR2 from the germline V gene are KGHSH and LQKENI. J gave up 5 bases and V 5 bases, and 6 bases lay outside the gene matches. The CDR3 runs 15 residues.

This chain connects TRBV30 to TRBJ2-7; TRBD1 matches 9 bases. Per germline, CDR1 GTSNPN and CDR2 SVGIG (reference sequence). Trimming cost V 5 bases and J 1 base; bases outside gene matches: 3. The CDR3 length is 13 residues. The CDR3 coding sequence is TGTGCCTGGGGGACAGGGTCTTCCTACGAGCAGTACTTC. Its protein is CAWGTGSSYEQYF.

This chain uses TRBV7-2 with TRBJ1-6; a possible D gene is TRBD1 (6 bases). The CDR3 totals 16 residues. The germline gives CDR1 SGHTA, CDR2 FQGNSA. V was trimmed by 0 bases and J by 10 bases, leaving 16 bases between them. The CDR3 nucleotides are TGTGCCAGCAGCTTAGCGCTCGCCGGGGGCGGATCACCCCTCCACTTT. Protein: CASSLALAGGGSPLHF.

Comment on this clone: At one end the junction does not follow the germline gene, possibly because of a read error. This chain links TRBV5-1 with TRBJ2-1, with 8 bases aligning to TRBD2. CDR1 is SGHRS and CDR2 is YFSETQ in the germline V gene. The CDR3 totals 16 residues. CDR3 protein: CPSSWGAGGGHNEQFF. In DNA, the CDR3 is TGCCCCAGCAGCTGGGGGGCCGGGGGGGGCCACAATGAGCAGTTCTTC.

This chain links TRBV5-1 with TRBJ2-5; D possibly corresponds to TRBD2 (5 bases). V lost 0 bases and J 5 bases, leaving 20 bases between the germline ends. Germline V gene sequence: CDR1 SGHRS, CDR2 YFSETQ. The CDR3 extends over 17 amino acids. The CDR3 coding sequence is TGCGCCAGCAGCTTGGACCGGGGATTGAGGGTGACGGAGACCCAGTACTTC. Its translation: CASSLDRGLRVTETQYF.

The rearrangement links TRBV24-1 to TRBJ2-2; TRBD2 agrees at 12 bases. The germline gives CDR1 KGHDR, CDR2 SFDVKD. V shed 7 bases, J shed 4 bases, and the junction held 9 bases outside the gene matches. The CDR3 runs to 17 residues. The CDR3 DNA reads as TGTGCCACCAGCCAGACTAGCGGGGGACTCGGCACCGGGGAGCTGTTTTTT. Protein: CATSQTSGGLGTGELFF.

This chain joins TRBV18 and TRBJ2-7, with TRBD1 identical over 8 bases. The germline gives CDR1 KGHSH, CDR2 LQKENI. V was clipped by 6 bases and J by 2 bases; unmatched bases: 12. This CDR3 region has 16 residues. CDR3 bases: TGTGCCAGCTCCCCCGGACAGGGTACGGTAACCTACGAGCAGTACTTC. It is translated as CASSPGQGTVTYEQYF. Filled out from reference TRBV18 and TRBJ2-7, the complete variable domain reads NAGVMQNPRHLVRRRGQEARLRCSPMKGHSHVYWYRQLPEEGLKFMVYLQKENIIDESGMPKERFSAEFPKEGPSILRIQQVVRGDSAAYFCASSPGQGTVTYEQYFGPGTRLTVT.

The V and J genes are TRBV6-6 and TRBJ2-3; possible D gene TRBD2, 6 bases. Trimming left V 5 bases short and J 5 bases short, with 14 bases between. Per germline, CDR1 MNHNY and CDR2 SVGAGI (reference sequence). The CDR3 is made up of 14 amino acids. Here the CDR3 DNA reads TGTGCCAGCAGTAGGGACTCTAAGGTAGATACGCAGTATTTT. Its translation is CASSRDSKVDTQYF.